Each of the 5 T cell receptor beta chains below was sequenced from the same sample in a study of OX40 agonist ivuxolimab in advanced cancers. The data were produced by immunoSEQ multiplex PCR, yet TCRdb's version contains in-frame clones alone and is incomplete. This sample has about 75,000 clones, with roughly 90% found just once. The sequencing used CD4+ or CD8+ T cells sorted from blood, collected in a trial of the OX40 agonist ivuxolimab. These receptors all stem from an adult with an advanced solid tumor such as melanoma, head and neck, liver or kidney cancer.

This chain connects TRBV7-9 to TRBJ2-1, with D possibly being TRBD2 (6 bases). This CDR3 has 14 amino acids. Trimming took off 1 base at V and 7 bases at J, with 11 bases between the two ends. Germline values: CDR1 SEHNR, CDR2 FQNEAQ (reference sequence). The DNA of the CDR3 is TGTGCCAGCAGCTTAGTGGTACTAGCAAATGAGCAGTTCTTC. Protein product: CASSLVVLANEQFF.

The V gene is TRBV7-2, the J gene TRBJ1-4, with D perhaps matching TRBD1 (6 bases). CDR1 and CDR2 from the germline V gene are SGHTA and FQGNSA. V shed 3 bases and J shed 1 base, with 6 bases lying between them. This CDR3 is built from 14 residues. The CDR3 region is CASSLDRTNEKLFF. CDR3 coding DNA: TGTGCCAGCAGCTTGGACAGAACTAATGAAAAACTGTTTTTT. The variable domain in full, with the rest retrieved from reference TRBV7-2 and TRBJ1-4, is GAGVSQSPSNKVTEKGKDVELRCDPISGHTALYWYRQSLGQGLEFLIYFQGNSAPDKSGLPSDRFSAERTGGSVSTLTIQRTQQEDSAVYLCASSLDRTNEKLFFGSGTQLSVL.

The chain recombines TRBV18 with TRBJ1-4; D is possibly TRBD1 (5 bases). The CDR3 consists of 15 residues. Germline V gene lookup returns CDR1 KGHSH and CDR2 LQKENI. V dropped 5 bases and J dropped 0 bases, with 10 bases sitting between them. The CDR3 loop reads CASSSQGPTNEKLFF. In DNA, the CDR3 is TGTGCCAGCTCATCGCAGGGACCAACTAATGAAAAACTGTTTTTT.

The chain recombines TRBV7-9 with TRBJ2-1, with D possibly TRBD1 on 6 matching bases. The CDR3 covers 15 residues. CDR1 and CDR2 (germline): SEHNR, FQNEAQ (reference sequence). Trimming removed 5 bases at V and 9 bases at J, with 20 bases between. CDR3 sequence (DNA): TGTGCCAGCAGCCAGGGGACGAGCCTTTGGGCTGAGCAGTTCTTC. It translates to CASSQGTSLWAEQFF.

V and J are TRBV4-2 and TRBJ1-5; D gene uncertain. The CDR3 extends over 16 amino acids. The V and J ends lost 1 base and 3 bases respectively, with 13 bases between them. Germline values: CDR1 LGHNA, CDR2 YNFKEQ. The DNA for the CDR3 is TGTGCCAGCAGCCAAGGGACGGTCCAGAACAATCAGCCCCAGCATTTT. Translated: CASSQGTVQNNQPQHF.